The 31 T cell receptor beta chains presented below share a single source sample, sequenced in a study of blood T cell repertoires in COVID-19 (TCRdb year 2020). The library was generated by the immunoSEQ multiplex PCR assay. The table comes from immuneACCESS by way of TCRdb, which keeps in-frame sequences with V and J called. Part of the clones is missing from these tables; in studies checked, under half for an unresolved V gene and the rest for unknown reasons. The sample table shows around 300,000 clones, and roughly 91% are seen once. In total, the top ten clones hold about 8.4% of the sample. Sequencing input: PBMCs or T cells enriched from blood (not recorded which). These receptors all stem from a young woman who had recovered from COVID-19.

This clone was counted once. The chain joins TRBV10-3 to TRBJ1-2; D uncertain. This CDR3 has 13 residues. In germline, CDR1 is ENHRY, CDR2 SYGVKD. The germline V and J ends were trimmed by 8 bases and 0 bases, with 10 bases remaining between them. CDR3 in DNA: TGTGCCATCGGAACAGCCACTAACTATGGCTACACCTTC. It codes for CAIGTATNYGYTF.

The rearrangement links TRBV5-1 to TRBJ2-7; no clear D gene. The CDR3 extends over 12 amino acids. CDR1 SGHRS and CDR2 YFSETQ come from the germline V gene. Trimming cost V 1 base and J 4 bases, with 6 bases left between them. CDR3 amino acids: CASSLHGYEQYF. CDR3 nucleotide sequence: TGCGCCAGCAGCTTGCACGGTTACGAGCAGTACTTC.

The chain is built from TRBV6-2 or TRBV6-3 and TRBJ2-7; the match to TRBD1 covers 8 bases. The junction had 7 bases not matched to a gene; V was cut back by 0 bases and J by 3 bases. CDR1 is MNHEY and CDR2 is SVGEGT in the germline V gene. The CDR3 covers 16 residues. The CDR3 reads CASSYSPGTGRYEQYF. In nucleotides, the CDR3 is TGTGCCAGCAGTTACTCACCGGGGACAGGTCGCTACGAGCAGTACTTC.

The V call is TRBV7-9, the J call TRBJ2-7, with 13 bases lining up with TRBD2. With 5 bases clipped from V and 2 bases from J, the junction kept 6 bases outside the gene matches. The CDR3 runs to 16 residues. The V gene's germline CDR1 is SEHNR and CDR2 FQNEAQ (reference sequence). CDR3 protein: CASSDPGTSGTYEQYF. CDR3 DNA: TGTGCCAGCAGCGATCCTGGGACTAGCGGGACCTACGAGCAGTACTTC.

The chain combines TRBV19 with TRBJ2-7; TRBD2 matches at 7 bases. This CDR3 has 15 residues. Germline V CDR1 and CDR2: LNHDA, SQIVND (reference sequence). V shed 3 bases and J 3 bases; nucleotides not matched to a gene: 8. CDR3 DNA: TGTGCCAGTAGTATTGGGCGGGAGCGCGTCTACGAGCAGTACTTC. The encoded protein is CASSIGRERVYEQYF.

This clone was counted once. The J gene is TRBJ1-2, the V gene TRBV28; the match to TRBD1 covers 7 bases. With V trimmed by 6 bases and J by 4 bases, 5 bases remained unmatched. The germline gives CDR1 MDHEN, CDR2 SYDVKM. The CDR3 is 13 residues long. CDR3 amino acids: CASRIQGFYGYTF. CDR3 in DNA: TGTGCCAGCAGGATACAGGGGTTCTATGGCTACACCTTC.

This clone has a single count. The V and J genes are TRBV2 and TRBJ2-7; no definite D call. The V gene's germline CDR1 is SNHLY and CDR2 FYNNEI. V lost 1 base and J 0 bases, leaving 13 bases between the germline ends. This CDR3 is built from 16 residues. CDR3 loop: CASSEVETRSSYEQYF. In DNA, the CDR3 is TGTGCCAGCAGTGAAGTTGAGACGAGGAGCTCCTACGAGCAGTACTTC.

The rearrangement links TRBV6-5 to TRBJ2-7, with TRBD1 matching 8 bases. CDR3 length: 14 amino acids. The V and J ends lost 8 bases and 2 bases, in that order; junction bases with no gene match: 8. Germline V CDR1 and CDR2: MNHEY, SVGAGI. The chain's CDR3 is CASGRDRLTYEQYF. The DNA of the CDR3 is TGTGCCAGCGGTCGGGACAGGTTAACCTACGAGCAGTACTTC.

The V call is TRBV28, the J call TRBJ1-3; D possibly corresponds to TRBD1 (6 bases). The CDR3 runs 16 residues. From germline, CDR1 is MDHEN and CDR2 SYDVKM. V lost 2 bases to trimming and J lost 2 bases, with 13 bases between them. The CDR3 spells CASSLGDRQAGNTIYF. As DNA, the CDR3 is TGTGCCAGCAGTTTAGGTGACAGGCAGGCTGGAAACACCATATATTTT.

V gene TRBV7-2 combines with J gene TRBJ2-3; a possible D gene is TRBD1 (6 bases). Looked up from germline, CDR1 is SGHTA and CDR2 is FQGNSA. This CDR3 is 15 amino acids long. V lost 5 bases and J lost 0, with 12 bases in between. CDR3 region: CASSGLGASTDTQYF. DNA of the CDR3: TGTGCCAGCAGCGGCCTGGGGGCCAGCACAGATACGCAGTATTTT.

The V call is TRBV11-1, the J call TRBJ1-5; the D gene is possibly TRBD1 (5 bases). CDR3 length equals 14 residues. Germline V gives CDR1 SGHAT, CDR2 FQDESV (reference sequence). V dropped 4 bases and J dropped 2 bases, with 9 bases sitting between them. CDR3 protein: CASSSGLGNQPQHF. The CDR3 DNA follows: TGTGCCAGCAGCTCGGGACTAGGCAATCAGCCCCAGCATTTT.

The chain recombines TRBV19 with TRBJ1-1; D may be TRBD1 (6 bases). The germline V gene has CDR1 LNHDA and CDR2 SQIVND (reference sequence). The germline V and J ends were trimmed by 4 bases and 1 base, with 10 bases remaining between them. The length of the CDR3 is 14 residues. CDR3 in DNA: TGTGCCAGTAGTAGTCGACAGGAGAACACTGAAGCTTTCTTT. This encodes CASSSRQENTEAFF.

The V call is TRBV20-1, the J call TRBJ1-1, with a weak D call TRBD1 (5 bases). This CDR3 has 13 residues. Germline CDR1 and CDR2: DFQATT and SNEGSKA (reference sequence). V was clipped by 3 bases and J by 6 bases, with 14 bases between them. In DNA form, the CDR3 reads TGCAGTGCTAGTAGACAACAGGATCCTGAAGCTTTCTTT. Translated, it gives CSASRQQDPEAFF.

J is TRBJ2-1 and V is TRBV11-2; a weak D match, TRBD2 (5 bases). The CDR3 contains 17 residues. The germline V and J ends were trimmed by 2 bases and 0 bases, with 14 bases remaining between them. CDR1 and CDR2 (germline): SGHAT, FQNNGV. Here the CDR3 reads CASSLFSDSSSYNEQFF. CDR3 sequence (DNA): TGTGCCAGCAGCTTATTTTCGGACTCCAGCTCCTACAATGAGCAGTTCTTC. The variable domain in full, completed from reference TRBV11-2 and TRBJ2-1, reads EAGVAQSPRYKIIEKRQSVAFWCNPISGHATLYWYQQILGQGPKLLIQFQNNGVVDDSQLPKDRFSAERLKGVDSTLKIQPAKLEDSAVYLCASSLFSDSSSYNEQFFGPGTRLTVL.

The CDR3 sequence: CASSPGHNYGYTF. As DNA, the CDR3 is TGTGCCAGCAGTCCCGGACACAACTATGGCTACACCTTC. The chain uses TRBV6-5 and TRBJ1-2; D might be TRBD1 (5 bases). This CDR3 is built from 13 residues. Germline CDR1 MNHEY, CDR2 SVGAGI. Trimming removed 5 bases at V and 2 bases at J, with 9 bases between.

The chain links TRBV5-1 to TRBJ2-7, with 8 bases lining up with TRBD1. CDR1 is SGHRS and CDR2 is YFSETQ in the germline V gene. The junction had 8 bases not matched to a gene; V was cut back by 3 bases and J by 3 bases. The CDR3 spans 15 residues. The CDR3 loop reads CASSSMTGAHYEQYF. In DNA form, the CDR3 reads TGCGCCAGCAGCTCGATGACAGGGGCCCACTACGAGCAGTACTTC.

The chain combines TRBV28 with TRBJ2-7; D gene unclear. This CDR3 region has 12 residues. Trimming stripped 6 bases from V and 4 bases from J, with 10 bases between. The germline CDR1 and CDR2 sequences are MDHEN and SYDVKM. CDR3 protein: CASSSPRYEQYF. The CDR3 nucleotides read TGTGCCAGCAGCTCTCCTAGGTACGAGCAGTACTTC.

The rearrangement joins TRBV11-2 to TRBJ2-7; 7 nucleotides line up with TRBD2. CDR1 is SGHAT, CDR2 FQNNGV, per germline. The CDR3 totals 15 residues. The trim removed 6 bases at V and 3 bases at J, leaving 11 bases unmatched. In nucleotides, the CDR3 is TGTGCCAGCAGACAAGGGAGGGGATCCTTCTACGAGCAGTACTTC. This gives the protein CASRQGRGSFYEQYF.

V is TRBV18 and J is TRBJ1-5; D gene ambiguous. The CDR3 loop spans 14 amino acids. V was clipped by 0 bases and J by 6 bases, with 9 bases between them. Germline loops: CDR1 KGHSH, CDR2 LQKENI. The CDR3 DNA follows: TGTGCCAGCTCACCACCAGGAGGGTTTCAGCCCCAGCATTTT. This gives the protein CASSPPGGFQPQHF.

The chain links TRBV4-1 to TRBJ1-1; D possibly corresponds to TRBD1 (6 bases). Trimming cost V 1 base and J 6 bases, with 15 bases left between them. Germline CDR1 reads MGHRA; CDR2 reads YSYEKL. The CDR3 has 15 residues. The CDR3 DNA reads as TGCGCCAGCAGCCAAGTGTTCGGGGACAACCCTGAAGCTTTCTTT. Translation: CASSQVFGDNPEAFF.

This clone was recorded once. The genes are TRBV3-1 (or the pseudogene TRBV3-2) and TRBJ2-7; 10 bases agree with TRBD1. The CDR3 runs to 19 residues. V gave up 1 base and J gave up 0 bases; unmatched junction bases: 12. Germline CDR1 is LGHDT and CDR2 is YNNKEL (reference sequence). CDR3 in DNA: TGTGCCAGCAGCCAAGGTTCCGGGACAGGGGCCACAAGCTCCTACGAGCAGTACTTC. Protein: CASSQGSGTGATSSYEQYF.

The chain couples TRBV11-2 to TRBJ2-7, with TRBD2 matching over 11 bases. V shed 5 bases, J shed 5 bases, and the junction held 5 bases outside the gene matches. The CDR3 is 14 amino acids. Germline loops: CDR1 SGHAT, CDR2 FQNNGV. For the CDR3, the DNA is TGTGCCAGCAGCCTTAGCGGGAGGGCCAACGAGCAGTACTTC. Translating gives CASSLSGRANEQYF.

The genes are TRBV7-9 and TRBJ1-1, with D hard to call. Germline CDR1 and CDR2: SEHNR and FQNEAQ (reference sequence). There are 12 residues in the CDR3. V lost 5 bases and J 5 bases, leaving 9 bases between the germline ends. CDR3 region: CASSQEATEAFF. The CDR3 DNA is TGTGCCAGCAGCCAAGAGGCGACTGAAGCTTTCTTT.

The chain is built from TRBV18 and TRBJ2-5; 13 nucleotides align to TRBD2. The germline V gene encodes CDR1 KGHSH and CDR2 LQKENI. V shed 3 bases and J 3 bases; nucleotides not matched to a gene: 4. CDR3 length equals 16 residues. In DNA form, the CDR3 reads TGTGCCAGCTCACCTATCGGACTAGCGGGAGAAGAGACCCAGTACTTC. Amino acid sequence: CASSPIGLAGEETQYF.

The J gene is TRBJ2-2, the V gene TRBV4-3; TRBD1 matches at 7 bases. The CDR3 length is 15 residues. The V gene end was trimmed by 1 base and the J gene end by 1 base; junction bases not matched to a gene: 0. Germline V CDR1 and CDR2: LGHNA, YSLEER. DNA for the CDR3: TGCGCCAGCAGCCAAGGGACAGGGAACACCGGGGAGCTGTTTTTT. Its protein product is CASSQGTGNTGELFF.

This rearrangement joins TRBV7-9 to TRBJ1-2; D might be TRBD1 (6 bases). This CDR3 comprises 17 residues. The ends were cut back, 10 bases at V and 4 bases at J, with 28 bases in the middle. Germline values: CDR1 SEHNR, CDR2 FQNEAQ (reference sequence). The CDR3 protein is CAITPGTDSWNLYGYTF. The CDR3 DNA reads TGTGCCATAACACCGGGGACGGACAGCTGGAATCTCTATGGCTACACCTTC.

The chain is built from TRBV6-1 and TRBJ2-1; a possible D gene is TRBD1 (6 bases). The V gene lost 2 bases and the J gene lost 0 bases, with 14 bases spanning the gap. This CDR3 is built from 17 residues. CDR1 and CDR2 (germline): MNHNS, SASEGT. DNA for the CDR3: TGTGCCAGCAGTGAATACAGGGTGGCGAGCTCCTACAATGAGCAGTTCTTC. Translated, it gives CASSEYRVASSYNEQFF.

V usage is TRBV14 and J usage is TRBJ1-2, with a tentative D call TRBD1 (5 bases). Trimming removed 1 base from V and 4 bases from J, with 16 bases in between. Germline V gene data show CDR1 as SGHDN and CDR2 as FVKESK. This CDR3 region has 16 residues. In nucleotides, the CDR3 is TGTGCCAGCAGCCAAGGATTCCAGGGTAACTCCTATGGCTACACCTTC. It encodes CASSQGFQGNSYGYTF. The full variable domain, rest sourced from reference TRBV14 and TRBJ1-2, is EAGVTQFPSHSVIEKGQTVTLRCDPISGHDNLYWYRRVMGKEIKFLLHFVKESKQDESGMPNNRFLAERTGGTYSTLKVQPAELEDSGVYFCASSQGFQGNSYGYTFGSGTRLTVV.

In DNA form, the CDR3 reads TGCGCCAGCAGCTCAAGGACAGGGAGCTCCTACGAGCAGTACTTC. As protein: CASSSRTGSSYEQYF. The chain has TRBV5-1 and TRBJ2-7; TRBD1 matches at 8 bases. CDR1 is SGHRS, CDR2 YFSETQ, per germline. The CDR3 loop spans 15 amino acids. J lost 0 bases, V lost 3 bases, and 5 bases had no gene match.

The CDR3 DNA reads as TGCGCCAGCAGCCAAGCCCCGGGTCTAGCTACAGATACGCAGTATTTT. It is translated as CASSQAPGLATDTQYF. The chain employs TRBV4-1 and TRBJ2-3, with D possibly being TRBD2 (5 bases). Trimming cost V 1 base and J 3 bases, with 14 bases left between them. This CDR3 comprises 16 residues. Germline V gene lookup returns CDR1 MGHRA and CDR2 YSYEKL.

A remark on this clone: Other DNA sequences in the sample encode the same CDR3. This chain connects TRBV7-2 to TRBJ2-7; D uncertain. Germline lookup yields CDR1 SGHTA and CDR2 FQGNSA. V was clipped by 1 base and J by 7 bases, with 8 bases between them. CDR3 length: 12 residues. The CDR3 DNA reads TGTGCCAGCAGCTTAGACAGTTTAGAGCAGTACTTC. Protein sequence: CASSLDSLEQYF.